The next 7 T cell receptor beta chains were all read from a single sample in a study of sequential checkpoint blockade in melanoma. Sequencing was performed with immunoSEQ multiplex PCR; in TCRdb, only in-frame clones are kept and a portion is missing. Of about 10,000 clones in the sample, 75% were seen once. As to treatment: randomized to nivolumab then ipilimumab (arm A) or the reverse (arm B). This specimen consisted of CD8+ T cells sorted from blood (inferred from file names), obtained from a patient given nivolumab and ipilimumab in sequence. Receptors originate from a human donor with melanoma.

This clone showed up just once. The CDR3 loop reads CASSPHGQGNSPLHF. In DNA form, the CDR3 reads TGTGCCAGCAGCCCTCATGGACAGGGGAATTCACCCCTCCACTTT. J is TRBJ1-6 and V is TRBV7-8, with TRBD1 matching 9 bases. J lost 7 bases, V lost 5 bases, and 6 bases had no gene match. There are 15 residues in the CDR3. Germline-derived CDR1 and CDR2 are SGHVS and FQNEAQ.

The J gene is TRBJ1-4, the V gene TRBV6-1, with D possibly TRBD1 on 6 matching bases. Germline assignment: CDR1 MNHNS and CDR2 SASEGT. Trimming removed 5 bases at V and 0 bases at J, with 10 bases between. The CDR3 runs to 15 residues. The CDR3 sequence: CASSTGPATNEKLFF. The CDR3 DNA is TGTGCCAGCAGTACAGGGCCTGCAACTAATGAAAAACTGTTTTTT.

This chain uses TRBV18 with TRBJ2-7; no reliable D call. Trimming removed 3 bases from V and 0 bases from J, with 6 bases in between. The germline V gene encodes CDR1 KGHSH and CDR2 LQKENI. CDR3 size: 13 residues. The CDR3 loop is CASSPENSYEQYF. The CDR3 nucleotides are TGTGCCAGCTCACCGGAGAACTCCTACGAGCAGTACTTC.

The chain joins TRBV5-6 to TRBJ2-7; 11 nucleotides align to TRBD2. Per germline, CDR1 SGHDT and CDR2 YYEEEE. The CDR3 runs to 15 residues. The V and J ends lost 4 bases and 3 bases, in that order; junction bases with no gene match: 6. Here the CDR3 reads CASSEPTSGSYEQYF. The DNA of the CDR3 is TGTGCCAGCAGCGAGCCTACTAGCGGGAGCTACGAGCAGTACTTC.

This clone turned up a few times. J is TRBJ2-4 and V is TRBV27; D perhaps matches TRBD1 (6 bases). The germline CDR1 and CDR2 sequences are MNHEY and SMNVEV (reference sequence). CDR3 size: 14 residues. The ends were cut back, 2 bases at V and 1 base at J, with 6 bases in the middle. The DNA for the CDR3 is TGTGCCAGCAGTTTACAGGGGGCCAAAAACATTCAGTACTTC. It codes for CASSLQGAKNIQYF.

The chain carries TRBV5-4 and TRBJ2-5, with 11 bases matching TRBD2. V gave up 3 bases and J gave up 1 base; unmatched junction bases: 5. CDR3 length: 16 amino acids. CDR1 is SGHNT, CDR2 YYREEE, per germline (reference sequence). For the CDR3, the DNA is TGTGCCAGCAGCTCGGGACTAGCGGTTCTCCAAGAGACCCAGTACTTC. Translating gives CASSSGLAVLQETQYF.

The chain carries TRBV5-1 and TRBJ2-7; the match to TRBD1 covers 10 bases. CDR1 is SGHRS, CDR2 YFSETQ, per germline. Losses at the gene ends were 1 base for V and 3 bases for J; bases not matched to a gene: 19. The CDR3 runs 20 residues. In DNA form, the CDR3 reads TGCGCCAGCAGCTTGTCGCCCGGGACAGGGGCGTTAGCGGAGGTCTACGAGCAGTACTTC. Its translation: CASSLSPGTGALAEVYEQYF.